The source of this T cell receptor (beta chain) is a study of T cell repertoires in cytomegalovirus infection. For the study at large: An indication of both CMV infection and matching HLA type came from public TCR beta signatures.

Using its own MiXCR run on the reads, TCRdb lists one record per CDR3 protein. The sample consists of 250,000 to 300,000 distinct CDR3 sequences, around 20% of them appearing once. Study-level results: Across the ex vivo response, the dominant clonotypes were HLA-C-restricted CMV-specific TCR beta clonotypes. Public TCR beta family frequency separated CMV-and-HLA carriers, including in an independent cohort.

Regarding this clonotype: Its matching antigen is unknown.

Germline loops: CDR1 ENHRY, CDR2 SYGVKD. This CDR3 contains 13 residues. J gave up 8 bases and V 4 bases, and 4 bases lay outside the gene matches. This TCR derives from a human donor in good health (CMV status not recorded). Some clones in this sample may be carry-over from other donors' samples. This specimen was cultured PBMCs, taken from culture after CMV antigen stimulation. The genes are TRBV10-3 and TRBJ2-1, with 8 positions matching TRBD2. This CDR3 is CAISGGGIDEQFF. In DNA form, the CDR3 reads TGTGCCATCAGTGGCGGGGGGATCGATGAGCAGTTCTTC.